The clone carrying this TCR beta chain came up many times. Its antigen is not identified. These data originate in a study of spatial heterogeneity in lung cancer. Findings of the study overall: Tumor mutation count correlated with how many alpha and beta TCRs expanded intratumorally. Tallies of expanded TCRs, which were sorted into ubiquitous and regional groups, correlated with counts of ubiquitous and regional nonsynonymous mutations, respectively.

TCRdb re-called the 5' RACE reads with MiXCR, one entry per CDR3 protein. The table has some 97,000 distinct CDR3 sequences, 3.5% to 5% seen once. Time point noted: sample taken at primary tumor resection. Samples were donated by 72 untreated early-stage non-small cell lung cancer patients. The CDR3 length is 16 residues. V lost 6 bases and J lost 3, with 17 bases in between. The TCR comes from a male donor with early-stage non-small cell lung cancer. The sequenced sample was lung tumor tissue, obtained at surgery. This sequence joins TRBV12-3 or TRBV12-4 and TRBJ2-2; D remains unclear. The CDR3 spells CASRPLFFKDTGELFF. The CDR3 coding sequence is TGTGCCAGCAGGCCCCTCTTTTTCAAGGACACCGGGGAGCTGTTTTTT.